A single sample is the source of the 30 T cell receptor beta chains below, sequenced in a study of vaccination effects on CD4 cells after COVID-19. Their antigen targets remain unknown. Sequencing was performed with immunoSEQ multiplex PCR; in TCRdb, only in-frame clones are kept and a portion is missing. The repertoire has more than 35,000 clones, under 80% of them found once; the top ten carry over 25%. Before sequencing, viral peptide pools were used by the ViraFEST assay to expand antigen-specific CD4+ T cells. Cultured cells yielded isolated CD4+ T cells after less than 11 days. Sometime from March through December 2020, the person acquired a SARS-CoV-2 infection that PCR confirmed. The sequenced sample was CD4+ T cells from PBMCs cultured with a peptide pool, obtained before COVID-19 vaccination. The receptor set was obtained from a human donor who had a prior SARS-CoV-2 infection.

This rearrangement joins TRBV4-2 to TRBJ2-3, with D possibly matching TRBD2 (7 bases). CDR3 length equals 17 residues. Germline CDR1 reads LGHNA; CDR2 reads YNFKEQ. V dropped 0 bases and J dropped 4 bases, with 17 bases sitting between them. The CDR3 DNA is TGTGCCAGCAGCCAAGATGGGCGGGGGCAGGTCCCAGATACGCAGTATTTT. Translation gives CASSQDGRGQVPDTQYF.

The rearrangement links TRBV7-3 to TRBJ1-2, with 10 bases identical to TRBD1. This CDR3 is 14 amino acids long. Germline loops: CDR1 SGHTA, CDR2 FQGTGA. V lost 5 bases and J lost 8; bases outside the gene matches: 8. The CDR3, as DNA: TGTGCCAGCAGCCCATCCGGGACAGGGGTCGGCTACACCTTC. This codes for CASSPSGTGVGYTF.

V is TRBV6-1 and J is TRBJ1-2; weak D call: TRBD1 (6 bases). The length of the CDR3 is 14 residues. Trimming removed 0 bases at V and 8 bases at J, with 13 bases between. Germline CDR1 MNHNS, CDR2 SASEGT. The chain's CDR3 is CASSEALQGWGYTF. The CDR3 DNA reads as TGTGCCAGCAGTGAAGCGTTACAGGGATGGGGCTACACCTTC.

Comment on this clone: At one end the junction does not follow the germline gene, possibly because of a read error. This chain uses TRBV7-2 with TRBJ2-7; no firm D call. Per germline, CDR1 SGHTA and CDR2 FQGNSA. The CDR3 length is 15 residues. The CDR3 is CASSPFGSDPILSAF. The CDR3 region has the DNA TGTGCCAGCAGTCCCTTCGGCTCGGACCCCATCCTGTCGGCTTTC.

The rearrangement joins TRBV20-1 to TRBJ1-1, with a weak D call TRBD1 (6 bases). Germline V gene sequence: CDR1 DFQATT, CDR2 SNEGSKA (reference sequence). The germline V and J ends were trimmed by 3 bases and 7 bases, with 15 bases remaining between them. This CDR3 is built from 13 residues. As DNA, the CDR3 is TGCAGTGCTAGTGGGACATTGGTTTTTGAAGCTTTCTTT. Protein: CSASGTLVFEAFF.

The rearrangement links TRBV7-8 to TRBJ2-1; 9 bases are shared with TRBD1. V lost 5 bases and J lost 6; bases outside the gene matches: 11. Germline-derived CDR1 and CDR2 are SGHVS and FQNEAQ. This CDR3 spans 16 amino acids. The chain's CDR3 is CASSRPKGQGGNEQFF. The CDR3 DNA follows: TGTGCCAGCAGCCGACCCAAGGGACAGGGAGGCAATGAGCAGTTCTTC.

The chain carries TRBV3-1 (or the pseudogene TRBV3-2) and TRBJ2-3; the match to TRBD2 covers 14 bases. The CDR3 length is 21 residues. Trimming took 4 bases from V and 2 from J; bases not matched to a gene: 17. Germline lookup yields CDR1 LGHDT and CDR2 YNNKEL (reference sequence). The CDR3 reads CASSPRSRTSGRLRDTDTQYF. Here the CDR3 DNA reads TGTGCCAGCAGCCCCAGATCGAGGACTAGCGGGAGGTTAAGAGACACAGATACGCAGTATTTT.

The J gene is TRBJ1-1, the V gene TRBV3-1 (or the pseudogene TRBV3-2), with D hard to call. Between the trimmed V and J ends, which lost 1 base and 1 base, there was a span of 10 bases. This CDR3 contains 15 residues. CDR1 and CDR2 (germline): LGHDT, YNNKEL (reference sequence). This chain's CDR3 is CASSQADPGNTEAFF. The CDR3 bases are TGTGCCAGCAGCCAAGCCGACCCAGGGAACACTGAAGCTTTCTTT.

V gene TRBV24-1 combines with J gene TRBJ2-2, with D possibly called TRBD1 or TRBD2 (5 bases each). V was trimmed by 5 bases and J by 0 bases, leaving 12 bases between them. Germline V CDR1 and CDR2: KGHDR, SFDVKD. The CDR3 extends over 16 amino acids. CDR3 DNA: TGTGCCACCAGTGCTCCAGGGACCGCGAACACCGGGGAGCTGTTTTTT. Protein sequence: CATSAPGTANTGELFF.

The genes are TRBV24-1 and TRBJ2-5, with 7 bases identical to TRBD1. V trimming: 5 bases; J trimming: 3 bases; junction bases outside the gene matches: 8. The CDR3 loop spans 15 amino acids. The germline gives CDR1 KGHDR, CDR2 SFDVKD. CDR3 DNA sequence: TGTGCCACCAGTGCTACCGGGACAGCGGAAGAGACCCAGTACTTC. Protein: CATSATGTAEETQYF.

This clone has a handful of counts. The chain joins TRBV7-8 to TRBJ1-2; D is ambiguous. In germline, CDR1 is SGHVS, CDR2 FQNEAQ. V lost 3 bases to trimming and J lost 2 bases, with 10 bases between them. The CDR3 length is 14 residues. The CDR3 DNA reads TGTGCCAGCAGCTTTGGACGGTTGAACTATGGCTACACCTTC. It yields the protein CASSFGRLNYGYTF.

The chain combines TRBV6-5 with TRBJ2-5; D is uncertain. Germline-derived CDR1 and CDR2 are MNHEY and SVGAGI. Trimming cost V 0 bases and J 5 bases, with 4 bases left between them. CDR3 length: 12 residues. The chain's CDR3 is CASSYSWETQYF. CDR3 bases: TGTGCCAGCAGTTACTCCTGGGAGACCCAGTACTTC.

The rearrangement joins TRBV6-6 to TRBJ2-1, with TRBD2 matching 11 bases. The junction had 4 bases not matched to a gene; V was cut back by 6 bases and J by 9 bases. CDR1 MNHNY and CDR2 SVGAGI come from the germline V gene (reference sequence). The CDR3 covers 13 residues. CDR3 in DNA: TGTGCCAGCAGAACGACTAGCGGGGCTGAGCAGTTCTTC. Its protein product is CASRTTSGAEQFF.

The chain is built from TRBV11-2 and TRBJ1-4; the D is unclear. Trimming took 0 bases from V and 12 from J, leaving 11 bases between them. Germline V CDR1 and CDR2: SGHAT, FQNNGV. The CDR3 covers 13 residues. CDR3 nucleotide sequence: TGTGCCAGCAGCTTAGATAGGGCTGGGGAACTGTTTTTT. It translates to CASSLDRAGELFF.

The chain uses TRBV10-3 and TRBJ1-1, with D unclear. V lost 1 base to trimming and J lost 3 bases, with 6 bases between them. The CDR3 extends over 13 amino acids. Germline-derived CDR1 and CDR2 are ENHRY and SYGVKD. Here the CDR3 DNA reads TGTGCCATCAGTGAGTTCGGGGACACTGAAGCTTTCTTT. Amino acid sequence: CAISEFGDTEAFF.

The chain joins TRBV18 to TRBJ2-7; D uncertain. V lost 3 bases to trimming and J lost 0 bases, with 12 bases between them. Looked up from germline, CDR1 is KGHSH and CDR2 is LQKENI. There are 15 residues in the CDR3. The CDR3, as DNA: TGTGCCAGCTCACCGGATAGCCCTTCCTCCTACGAGCAGTACTTC. Its translation: CASSPDSPSSYEQYF.

The chain combines TRBV2 with TRBJ1-2; D remains ambiguous. The CDR3 sequence is 14 residues long. Germline V gene data show CDR1 as SNHLY and CDR2 as FYNNEI. Deletions cut 3 bases from V and 3 bases from J, with 11 bases between. CDR3 amino acids: CASSDSIEDYGYTF. The DNA for the CDR3 is TGTGCCAGCAGTGACAGTATAGAGGACTATGGCTACACCTTC.

This clone was seen only a few times. The chain combines TRBV12-5 with TRBJ2-1, with no clear D. V was shortened by 6 bases and J by 0 bases, with 12 bases between the two germline ends. Germline-derived CDR1 and CDR2 are LGHNT and FRNRAP. CDR3 length: 15 amino acids. CDR3 in amino acids: CASGGRLVSYNEQFF. CDR3 nucleotide sequence: TGTGCTAGTGGGGGCCGACTTGTCTCCTACAATGAGCAGTTCTTC.

This sequence joins TRBV6-4 and TRBJ1-5; 7 positions match TRBD1. Germline CDR1 reads MRHNA; CDR2 reads SNTAGT. This CDR3 comprises 15 residues. J lost 4 bases, V lost 3 bases, and 6 bases had no gene match. The DNA of the CDR3 is TGTGCCAGCAGTGAACGCGACAGGGTGAATCAGCCCCAGCATTTT. Its protein product is CASSERDRVNQPQHF.

The chain uses TRBV19 and TRBJ2-1; 10 nucleotides match TRBD2. CDR3 length equals 15 residues. V trimming: 5 bases; J trimming: 7 bases; junction bases outside the gene matches: 8. The V gene's germline CDR1 is LNHDA and CDR2 SQIVND (reference sequence). The CDR3 sequence is CASSPEAGGLNEQFF. CDR3 nucleotide sequence: TGTGCCAGTAGTCCTGAAGCGGGGGGGCTGAATGAGCAGTTCTTC.

This clone was picked up a small number of times. This chain connects TRBV10-3 to TRBJ2-3; D remains unclear. Trimming removed 2 bases at V and 3 bases at J, with 6 bases between. Germline lookup yields CDR1 ENHRY and CDR2 SYGVKD. The CDR3 runs 13 residues. The CDR3 DNA sequence: TGTGCCATCAGTGAGATTAGGACAGATACGCAGTATTTT. Amino acid sequence: CAISEIRTDTQYF.

This clone was observed a single time. The chain combines TRBV6-6 with TRBJ1-1; 8 bases agree with TRBD1. Germline trimming cut 6 bases from V and 3 bases from J; bases unmatched to any gene: 6. The CDR3 sequence is 14 residues long. The V gene's germline CDR1 is MNHNY and CDR2 SVGAGI (reference sequence). The CDR3 sequence is CASRKTGEDTEAFF. The CDR3 DNA reads TGTGCCAGCAGAAAGACAGGGGAGGACACTGAAGCTTTCTTT.

The chain joins TRBV3-1 (or the pseudogene TRBV3-2) to TRBJ1-1; possibly TRBD1 for D (6 bases). Germline V gene sequence: CDR1 LGHDT, CDR2 YNNKEL (reference sequence). The CDR3 spans 13 residues. V shed 7 bases and J shed 4 bases, with 13 bases lying between them. The DNA for the CDR3 is TGTGCCAGCAACACAGGGTGGGGCACTGAAGCTTTCTTT. As protein: CASNTGWGTEAFF.

Worth noting for this clone: The germline gene is not matched at one end of the junction; a read error may be the cause. This chain links TRBV5-1 with TRBJ1-4; the D is unclear. The CDR3 runs 17 residues. The germline CDR1 and CDR2 sequences are SGHRS and YFSETQ. CDR3 DNA sequence: TGCGCCAGCAGCTTATGGGCTCACGCCCCAACAAATGAAAAACTGTTTTTT. This codes for CASSLWAHAPTNEKLFF.

V is TRBV5-4 and J is TRBJ1-1; no clear D. The CDR3 runs to 13 residues. Trimming left V 0 bases short and J 1 base short, with 4 bases between. Per the germline V gene, CDR1 is SGHNT and CDR2 is YYREEE (reference sequence). The CDR3 nucleotides read TGTGCCAGCAGCTTGGACAGGAACACTGAAGCTTTCTTT. This sequence encodes CASSLDRNTEAFF. The entire variable domain, with the rest obtained from reference TRBV5-4 and TRBJ1-1, is as follows: ETGVTQSPTHLIKTRGQQVTLRCSSQSGHNTVSWYQQALGQGPQFIFQYYREEENGRGNFPPRFSGLQFPNYSSELNVNALELDDSALYLCASSLDRNTEAFFGQGTRLTVV.

This clone was seen a few times. The chain uses TRBV11-3 and TRBJ2-2; 10 bases map to TRBD1. The CDR3 covers 17 residues. Germline loops: CDR1 SGHNT, CDR2 YENEEA. V lost 5 bases, J lost 0 bases, and 6 bases stayed unmatched. The CDR3 reads CASSTGQGRTNTGELFF. The CDR3 coding sequence is TGTGCCAGCAGCACGGGACAGGGGCGGACGAACACCGGGGAGCTGTTTTTT.

This clone was seen only a few times. DNA of the CDR3: TGTGCTAGTGGGCCCGAGGGTAATTATCAGCCCCAGCATTTT. Translating it yields CASGPEGNYQPQHF. This rearrangement joins TRBV12-5 to TRBJ1-5, with D unclear. Germline loops: CDR1 LGHNT, CDR2 FRNRAP. The CDR3 totals 14 residues. Trimming removed 6 bases from V and 5 bases from J, with 14 bases in between. The whole variable domain, filled in from reference TRBV12-5 and TRBJ1-5, reads DARVTQTPRHKVTEMGQEVTMRCQPILGHNTVFWYRQTMMQGLELLAYFRNRAPLDDSGMPKDRFSAEMPDATLATLKIQPSEPRDSAVYFCASGPEGNYQPQHFGDGTRLSIL.

The chain joins TRBV6-2 or TRBV6-3 to TRBJ2-2; D perhaps matches TRBD2 (6 bases). Germline values: CDR1 MNHEY, CDR2 SVGEGT. The CDR3 totals 14 residues. Trimming cost V 0 bases and J 4 bases, with 6 bases left between them. The CDR3 is CASSYSTSTGELFF. The DNA of the CDR3 is TGTGCCAGCAGTTACTCGACTAGCACCGGGGAGCTGTTTTTT.

CDR3 loop: CASSAGQTPNEKLFF. CDR3 DNA sequence: TGTGCCAGTAGTGCTGGACAGACTCCTAATGAAAAACTGTTTTTT. The chain carries TRBV19 and TRBJ1-4; tentative D call: TRBD1 (6 bases). Germline V CDR1 and CDR2: LNHDA, SQIVND (reference sequence). CDR3 length: 15 residues. V lost 5 bases to trimming and J lost 3 bases, with 13 bases between them.

The chain recombines TRBV5-1 with TRBJ1-4, with a tentative D call TRBD1 (6 bases). CDR3 length: 14 residues. CDR1 SGHRS and CDR2 YFSETQ come from the germline V gene. Trimming stripped 1 base from V and 10 bases from J, with 14 bases between. CDR3 in amino acids: CASSLNREVGKLFF. The CDR3 DNA reads as TGCGCCAGCAGCTTGAACAGGGAAGTTGGAAAACTGTTTTTT.